What follows describes a single T cell receptor (beta chain). What it binds is not known. The data derive from a study of cytomegalovirus exposure and HLA in healthy donors. V lost 7 bases, J lost 5 bases, and 11 bases lay in between. The CDR3 contains 13 residues. Germline V gives CDR1 LNHNV, CDR2 YYDKDF (reference sequence). Findings and caveats of the study: Solely CMV serostatus was available to characterize immune exposure. For cytomegalovirus status, the classifier reportedly gave diagnoses with high specificity and sensitivity. TCR beta V- and J-gene trimming, according to a later analysis, was linked to a missense DCLRE1C variant.

The PCR ran on 60 Vbeta and 13 Jbeta primers. TCRdb keeps only in-frame clones here, not all; method: immunoSEQ multiplex PCR. This sample has fewer than 350,000 clones; about 90% occur once, and the top ten carry about 2%. The sequencing input was PBMCs. The chain links TRBV15 to TRBJ1-4; D is unclear. The TCR originated in a woman aged 18-35 years in good health and CMV-seronegative. The CDR3 sequence is CATNTPPNEKLFF. CDR3 DNA: TGTGCCACCAACACACCGCCCAATGAAAAACTGTTTTTT. Together with reference TRBV15 and TRBJ1-4, the CDR3 gives the full variable domain: DAMVIQNPRYQVTQFGKPVTLSCSQTLNHNVMYWYQQKSSQAPKLLFHYYDKDFNNEADTPDNFQSRRPNTSFCFLDIRSPGLGDTAMYLCATNTPPNEKLFFGSGTQLSVL.